The 14 T cell receptor beta chains reported below all come from one sample, sequenced in a study of T cells after posttransplantation cyclophosphamide. A marrow graft followed busulfan-fludarabine conditioning, with cyclophosphamide on days +3 and +4. Clones were sequenced by immunoSEQ multiplex PCR, and TCRdb holds only the in-frame ones, with some missing. The specimen has over 15,000 clones, none found just once. This material consisted of PBMCs, taken after allogeneic stem cell transplant with posttransplant cyclophosphamide. The source is a female patient in her 30s who received an allogeneic stem cell transplant from a related donor, was CMV-positive, and had no GVHD. The graft donor may account for some of the T cells.

This clone was found many times. The rearrangement joins TRBV4-1 to TRBJ2-3; the D is unclear. The CDR3 sequence is 16 residues long. CDR1 is MGHRA and CDR2 is YSYEKL in the germline V gene. The V end was cut by 4 bases, the J end by 2 bases, with 16 bases between. CDR3 bases: TGCGCCAGCAGCCTCCGACACATTCTTTACACAGATACGCAGTATTTT. Protein product: CASSLRHILYTDTQYF.

This clone came up a few times. A much more abundant neighbour one base away suggests this may be a read error. V is TRBV27 and J is TRBJ1-1; D perhaps matches TRBD1 (6 bases). V was cut by 8 bases and J by 3 bases, with 13 bases left in between. The CDR3 length is 13 residues. Germline V CDR1 and CDR2: MNHEY, SMNVEV (reference sequence). This CDR3 reads CASGTGRDTEAFF. The CDR3 coding sequence is TGTGCCAGCGGCACAGGGAGGGACACTGAAGCTTTCTTT.

This clone showed up many times. The V gene is TRBV7-6, the J gene TRBJ2-3, with D unresolved. CDR1 is SGHVS, CDR2 FNYEAQ, per germline. Trimming left V 4 bases short and J 2 bases short, with 7 bases between. The CDR3 contains 13 residues. The CDR3 spells CASSSTNTDTQYF. The CDR3 DNA follows: TGTGCCAGCAGCTCTACGAACACAGATACGCAGTATTTT.

This clone was counted ten times or more. The gene calls are TRBV10-2 and TRBJ2-5, with 7 bases lining up with TRBD1. Germline assignment: CDR1 WSHSY and CDR2 SAAADI. V dropped 5 bases and J dropped 11; count of bases not matched to a gene: 8. CDR3 length: 12 amino acids. DNA for the CDR3: TGCGCCAGCAGTCGGCCGCCGGGACAGCAGTACTTC. Its translation is CASSRPPGQQYF.

This clone has just a few counts. This chain links TRBV6-6 with TRBJ2-5; D possibly corresponds to TRBD2 (7 bases). The CDR3 covers 11 residues. Germline V gene data show CDR1 as MNHNY and CDR2 as SVGAGI (reference sequence). The V and J ends lost 10 bases and 11 bases respectively, with 17 bases between them. The CDR3 coding sequence is TGTGCCACCTGGGGGGGGCTTGAGCAGTACTTC. Its protein product is CATWGGLEQYF.

This clone was recorded at least ten times. The chain combines TRBV28 with TRBJ1-3; D perhaps matches TRBD1 (5 bases). This CDR3 has 15 residues. Germline CDR1 and CDR2: MDHEN and SYDVKM. V lost 3 bases and J 8 bases, leaving 17 bases between the germline ends. CDR3 in amino acids: CASSLGPYGGDTIYF. As DNA, the CDR3 is TGTGCCAGCAGTTTGGGACCGTATGGGGGGGACACCATATATTTT.

This clone was seen ten or more times. The chain employs TRBV2 and TRBJ1-1, with a tentative D call TRBD1 (6 bases). Deletions cut 7 bases from V and 5 bases from J, with 14 bases between. There are 13 residues in the CDR3. Germline V gene lookup returns CDR1 SNHLY and CDR2 FYNNEI. The CDR3 coding sequence is TGTGCCAGCAATATCGGGCAGGGGACTGAAGCTTTCTTT. Its protein is CASNIGQGTEAFF.

This clone occurred a few times. The chain joins TRBV9 to TRBJ2-5, with D perhaps TRBD1 (6 bases). The better agreement between TRBJ2-7 and the DNA end casts doubt on the J call. Germline V CDR1 and CDR2: SGDLS, YYNGEE. This CDR3 spans 12 amino acids. CDR3 DNA sequence: TGTGCCAGCAGCCCACAGGGCTACGAGCAGTACTTC. Amino acids: CASSPQGYEQYF.

This clone has at least ten counts. This chain uses TRBV28 with TRBJ2-5, with D tentatively TRBD1 (6 bases). The CDR3 is 12 amino acids. Germline V gene sequence: CDR1 MDHEN, CDR2 SYDVKM. V was pared by 8 bases and J by 4 bases, with 11 bases between. CDR3 region: CASGGATETQYF. CDR3 sequence (DNA): TGTGCCAGCGGGGGCGCGACAGAGACCCAGTACTTC.

In its sample, this clone was seen many times. V usage is TRBV30 and J usage is TRBJ1-4; perhaps TRBD1 as D (5 bases). The CDR3 extends over 14 amino acids. Between the trimmed V and J ends, which lost 2 bases and 8 bases, there was a span of 15 bases. CDR1 is GTSNPN, CDR2 SVGIG, per germline (reference sequence). The CDR3 protein is CAWSTGAAGEKLFF. In DNA form, the CDR3 reads TGTGCCTGGAGTACTGGGGCCGCCGGAGAAAAACTGTTTTTT.

The table lists this clone with many counts. The V and J genes are TRBV19 and TRBJ2-5, with 8 bases identical to TRBD1. There are 13 residues in the CDR3. V shed 4 bases, J shed 5 bases, and the junction held 3 bases outside the gene matches. The germline CDR1 and CDR2 sequences are LNHDA and SQIVND (reference sequence). The chain's CDR3 is CASSTRGPETQYF. The CDR3 DNA sequence: TGTGCCAGTAGTACCAGGGGGCCGGAGACCCAGTACTTC. Using reference TRBV19 and TRBJ2-5 for the parts outside the CDR3, the full variable domain is DGGITQSPKYLFRKEGQNVTLSCEQNLNHDAMYWYRQDPGQGLRLIYYSQIVNDFQKGDIAEGYSVSREKKESFPLTVTSAQKNPTAFYLCASSTRGPETQYFGPGTRLLVL.

This clone was counted many times. One end of the junction is discordant with germline, which a read error may explain. This chain links TRBV27 with TRBJ1-1; D gene uncertain. The germline CDR1 and CDR2 sequences are MNHEY and SMNVEV (reference sequence). The CDR3 is made up of 14 amino acids. CDR3 region: CASSFHDGNSEAFF. The CDR3 bases are TGTGCCAGCAGTTTTCACGACGGGAACTCTGAAGCTTTCTTT.

This clone has more than one count but fewer than ten. V is TRBV30 and J is TRBJ1-6, with D possibly being TRBD1 (6 bases). This CDR3 has 15 amino acids. The germline V gene has CDR1 GTSNPN and CDR2 SVGIG (reference sequence). V lost 2 bases and J 9 bases, leaving 17 bases between the germline ends. The CDR3 DNA sequence: TGTGCCTGGAGTCGCCCGTTACAGGGAAGTTCACCCCTCCACTTT. This sequence encodes CAWSRPLQGSSPLHF.

This clone occurred many times. V gene TRBV27 combines with J gene TRBJ2-3; a possible D gene is TRBD2 (7 bases). The V gene's germline CDR1 is MNHEY and CDR2 SMNVEV (reference sequence). The germline V and J ends were trimmed by 4 bases and 4 bases, with 15 bases remaining between them. The CDR3 extends over 15 amino acids. CDR3: CASSYLGRGADTQYF. Written as DNA, the CDR3 is TGTGCCAGCAGTTATTTAGGGAGGGGGGCAGATACGCAGTATTTT.